This passage covers 26 T cell receptor beta chains from one sample sequenced in a study of CD8 T cells in ankylosing spondylitis. TCRdb re-called the 5' RACE reads through MiXCR, storing one row per CDR3 protein. The data show fewer than 40,000 distinct CDR3 sequences, more than 25% seen once. The sample consisted of synovial fluid, either unsorted or a sorted T cell fraction (not recorded which). The receptors stem from a male donor with ankylosing spondylitis.

This clonotype was seen more than once but under ten times. V gene TRBV29-1 combines with J gene TRBJ1-2, with D possibly TRBD1 on 5 matching bases. This CDR3 is 15 amino acids long. The V and J ends lost 4 bases and 3 bases respectively, with 18 bases between them. From germline, CDR1 is SQVTM and CDR2 ANQGSEA. The CDR3 here is CSVALQGLGYYGYTF. CDR3 in DNA: TGCAGCGTTGCACTCCAGGGACTTGGGTACTATGGCTACACCTTC.

The chain carries TRBV7-8 and TRBJ1-5; TRBD1 might be the D (5 bases). Germline V gene lookup returns CDR1 SGHVS and CDR2 FQNEAQ. This CDR3 has 16 amino acids. V lost 0 bases to trimming and J lost 6 bases, with 15 bases between them. The CDR3 region is CASSLAWGVGGQPQHF. In DNA form, the CDR3 reads TGTGCCAGCAGCTTAGCTTGGGGGGTTGGCGGTCAGCCCCAGCATTTT.

The rearrangement links TRBV25-1 to TRBJ2-1; TRBD2 aligns across 9 bases. CDR1 is MGHDK and CDR2 is SYGVNS in the germline V gene. The CDR3 covers 14 residues. The V gene end was trimmed by 5 bases and the J gene end by 3 bases; junction bases not matched to a gene: 2. The CDR3 protein is CASSLAGYYNEQFF. The DNA of the CDR3 is TGTGCCAGCAGTCTAGCGGGGTACTACAATGAGCAGTTCTTC.

The chain has TRBV5-1 and TRBJ2-2; tentatively, D is TRBD1 (5 bases). Germline loops: CDR1 SGHRS, CDR2 YFSETQ. With 4 bases removed from V and 6 bases from J, the gap between germline ends came to 16 bases. The CDR3 sequence is 15 residues long. CDR3 nucleotide sequence: TGCGCCAGCAGCAATTCAGGGTGGATCGCCGGGGAGCTGTTTTTT. This encodes CASSNSGWIAGELFF.

This clonotype turned up a few times. V is TRBV12-3 or TRBV12-4 and J is TRBJ2-2, with TRBD2 matching over 9 bases. The V gene end was trimmed by 5 bases and the J gene end by 4 bases; junction bases not matched to a gene: 5. The CDR3 contains 15 residues. CDR3 bases: TGTGCCAGCAGTCCCGGGACTAGCAGCACCGGGGAGCTGTTTTTT. This encodes CASSPGTSSTGELFF.

The J gene is TRBJ2-3, the V gene TRBV13; D is unclear. This CDR3 has 12 residues. V lost 5 bases, J lost 13 bases, and 16 bases lay in between. Germline lookup yields CDR1 PRHDT and CDR2 FYEKMQ (reference sequence). CDR3 DNA sequence: TGTGCCAGCAGCCCCCGAGCAGAGCCGAAGTATTTT. Protein: CASSPRAEPKYF.

This clonotype was observed once. The chain couples TRBV18 to TRBJ2-7, with TRBD2 as a possible D gene (7 bases). Looked up from germline, CDR1 is KGHSH and CDR2 is LQKENI. The CDR3 has 15 amino acids. Trimming pared 1 base from V and 2 bases from J, leaving 12 bases between. As DNA, the CDR3 is TGTGCCAGCTCACCACGGGAGGGGGATCCCTACGAGCAGTACGTC. It codes for CASSPREGDPYEQYV.

This clonotype has a handful of counts. This chain connects TRBV2 to TRBJ2-7; no clear D. The length of the CDR3 is 15 residues. The ends were cut back, 3 bases at V and 2 bases at J, with 14 bases in the middle. CDR1 is SNHLY and CDR2 is FYNNEI in the germline V gene. The CDR3 loop is CASSDTSSSPYEQYF. In DNA, the CDR3 is TGTGCCAGCAGTGATACCTCTTCCTCACCCTACGAGCAGTACTTC. Drawing the rest from reference TRBV2 and TRBJ2-7, the complete variable domain is EPEVTQTPSHQVTQMGQEVILRCVPISNHLYFYWYRQILGQKVEFLVSFYNNEISEKSEIFDDQFSVERPDGSNFTLKIRSTKLEDSAMYFCASSDTSSSPYEQYFGPGTRLTVT.

This clonotype was seen a handful of times. The chain combines TRBV3-1 with TRBJ1-1; no definite D call. Trimming took 1 base from V and 1 from J, leaving 16 bases between them. Germline V gives CDR1 LGHDT, CDR2 YNNKEL (reference sequence). This CDR3 comprises 17 residues. The CDR3 DNA reads as TGTGCCAGCAGCCAAGGGGGTTTCTCTACCAAGAACACTGAAGCTTTCTTT. It yields the protein CASSQGGFSTKNTEAFF.

This clonotype has only a few counts. The rearrangement uses TRBV11-2 and TRBJ2-1; 12 bases fit TRBD1. Trimming removed 7 bases from V and 0 bases from J; junction bases left unmatched: 13. The CDR3 is 19 amino acids. The V gene's germline CDR1 is SGHAT and CDR2 FQNNGV. The CDR3 is CASTQGTGGAWDSYNEQFF. For the CDR3, the DNA is TGTGCCAGCACCCAAGGGACAGGGGGCGCCTGGGACTCCTACAATGAGCAGTTCTTC.

This clonotype showed up many times. This chain connects TRBV11-2 to TRBJ2-1; D might be TRBD2 (5 bases). The CDR3 has 14 residues. The V end lost 2 bases, the J end lost 5 bases, and 10 bases lay between the germline ends. Per germline, CDR1 SGHAT and CDR2 FQNNGV. Written as DNA, the CDR3 is TGTGCCAGCAGCTTAATGAGAGGGAACAATGAGCAGTTCTTC. It is translated as CASSLMRGNNEQFF.

The chain joins TRBV7-9 to TRBJ1-2; 8 bases are a match to TRBD1. Trimming cost V 5 bases and J 2 bases; bases outside gene matches: 7. The CDR3 consists of 15 residues. CDR1 SEHNR and CDR2 FQNEAQ come from the germline V gene (reference sequence). The chain's CDR3 is CASSPQGQANYGYTF. Here the CDR3 DNA reads TGTGCCAGCAGCCCACAGGGACAGGCGAACTATGGCTACACCTTC.

This clonotype was seen only a few times. CDR3 bases: TGTGCCAGCAGCTCTACCCGGGACGGTTATGAAGCTTTCTTT. Residues: CASSSTRDGYEAFF. The chain recombines TRBV7-9 with TRBJ1-1; D is perhaps TRBD1 (5 bases). This CDR3 has 14 residues. Trimming cost V 4 bases and J 7 bases, with 16 bases left between them. Germline V CDR1 and CDR2: SEHNR, FQNEAQ (reference sequence). The entire variable domain, with the rest obtained from reference TRBV7-9 and TRBJ1-1, is as follows: DTGVSQNPRHKITKRGQNVTFRCDPISEHNRLYWYRQTLGQGPEFLTYFQNEAQLEKSRLLSDRFSAERPKGSFSTLEIQRTEQGDSAMYLCASSSTRDGYEAFFGQGTRLTVV.

This clonotype was picked up many times. The V call is TRBV2, the J call TRBJ1-1; D not resolved. The V gene lost 10 bases and the J gene lost 2 bases, with 20 bases spanning the gap. Germline loops: CDR1 SNHLY, CDR2 FYNNEI. The CDR3 contains 15 residues. CDR3 sequence reads: CAMTTTVFGNTEAFF. The CDR3 DNA reads as TGTGCCATGACGACAACTGTGTTCGGTAACACTGAAGCTTTCTTT.

There are a few counts of this clonotype. The rearrangement links TRBV20-1 to TRBJ2-7; 7 bases are shared with TRBD1. The CDR3 totals 15 residues. In germline, CDR1 is DFQATT, CDR2 SNEGSKA (reference sequence). With 3 bases clipped from V and 2 bases from J, the junction kept 10 bases outside the gene matches. CDR3 bases: TGCAGTGCTAGGGCAAAGGACAGGTTAGCCTACGAGCAGTACTTC. Translating gives CSARAKDRLAYEQYF.

This chain connects TRBV2 to TRBJ2-2; D ambiguous. The CDR3 covers 13 residues. CDR1 SNHLY and CDR2 FYNNEI come from the germline V gene. V lost 7 bases to trimming and J lost 2 bases, with 8 bases between them. The CDR3 coding sequence is TGTGCCAGCATAGGTCCCAACACCGGGGAGCTGTTTTTT. Translated: CASIGPNTGELFF.

This clonotype was picked up many times. The gene calls are TRBV6-2 or TRBV6-3 and TRBJ1-1; D remains ambiguous. V was shortened by 1 base and J by 1 base, with 1 base between the two germline ends. Germline V gene lookup returns CDR1 MNHEY and CDR2 SVGEGT. This CDR3 has 12 amino acids. CDR3 nucleotide sequence: TGTGCCAGCAGTTACTGGAACACTGAAGCTTTCTTT. Protein: CASSYWNTEAFF.

The chain links TRBV28 to TRBJ2-7, with D hard to call. The CDR3 length is 11 residues. The V end lost 6 bases, the J end lost 4 bases, and 7 bases lay between the germline ends. Germline assignment: CDR1 MDHEN and CDR2 SYDVKM. The CDR3 reads CASSAIYEQYF. CDR3 coding DNA: TGTGCCAGCAGCGCCATTTACGAGCAGTACTTC. Full variable domain (missing parts from reference TRBV28 and TRBJ2-7): DVKVTQSSRYLVKRTGEKVFLECVQDMDHENMFWYRQDPGLGLRLIYFSYDVKMKEKGDIPEGYSVSREKKERFSLILESASTNQTSMYLCASSAIYEQYFGPGTRLTVT.

The chain uses TRBV29-1 and TRBJ2-3; TRBD2 agrees at 11 bases. The CDR3 runs to 16 residues. Germline V gives CDR1 SQVTM, CDR2 ANQGSEA. Germline trimming cut 3 bases from V and 2 bases from J; bases unmatched to any gene: 7. The CDR3, as DNA: TGCAGCGTTGACCTTAGCGGGAGGGCTATCACAGATACGCAGTATTTT. Translation gives CSVDLSGRAITDTQYF.

This clonotype was seen only a few times. This chain joins TRBV2 and TRBJ2-1; D remains ambiguous. V lost 6 bases and J 8 bases, leaving 11 bases between the germline ends. Germline V gene sequence: CDR1 SNHLY, CDR2 FYNNEI. There are 12 residues in the CDR3. The CDR3 DNA reads TGTGCCAGCAGGAGCCTCAGCCATGAGCAGTTCTTC. This sequence encodes CASRSLSHEQFF. The full variable domain, completed using reference TRBV2 and TRBJ2-1, is EPEVTQTPSHQVTQMGQEVILRCVPISNHLYFYWYRQILGQKVEFLVSFYNNEISEKSEIFDDQFSVERPDGSNFTLKIRSTKLEDSAMYFCASRSLSHEQFFGPGTRLTVL.

This clonotype was counted only a few times. This rearrangement joins TRBV13 to TRBJ2-7; D not resolved. Trimming left V 0 bases short and J 5 bases short, with 5 bases between. Germline-derived CDR1 and CDR2 are PRHDT and FYEKMQ (reference sequence). There are 12 residues in the CDR3. CDR3 in DNA: TGTGCCAGCAGCTTAGGGTCCAACGAGCAGTACGTC. It codes for CASSLGSNEQYV.

This clonotype was counted at least ten times. The V call is TRBV7-8, the J call TRBJ2-2, with 7 bases lining up with TRBD1. After removal of 4 bases from V and 5 bases from J, the junction contained 4 bases not matched to a gene. CDR1 is SGHVS, CDR2 FQNEAQ, per germline. The CDR3 is 14 residues long. The CDR3 DNA sequence: TGTGCCAGCAGCTCCGGGACAGTTACCGGGGAGCTGTTTTTT. This codes for CASSSGTVTGELFF.

This clonotype was seen more than once but under ten times. CDR3 in amino acids: CSVRVSMIYGYTF. The CDR3 coding sequence is TGCAGCGTCCGGGTCAGTATGATCTATGGCTACACCTTC. The chain carries TRBV29-1 and TRBJ1-2; no clear D gene. The CDR3 contains 13 residues. Germline CDR1 reads SQVTM; CDR2 reads ANQGSEA. Trimming cost V 6 bases and J 4 bases, with 15 bases left between them.

The gene calls are TRBV11-2 and TRBJ2-1; no clear D gene. This CDR3 has 13 residues. Trimming removed 5 bases at V and 13 bases at J, with 18 bases between. Per the germline V gene, CDR1 is SGHAT and CDR2 is FQNNGV. In DNA, the CDR3 is TGTGCCAGCAGCGCCAGTTTGGGGATACAACAGTTCTTC. Translated: CASSASLGIQQFF.

V gene TRBV12-3 or TRBV12-4 combines with J gene TRBJ2-3; 12 bases are shared with TRBD2. After removal of 3 bases from V and 5 bases from J, the junction contained 15 bases not matched to a gene. This CDR3 has 19 amino acids. The CDR3 sequence is CASSFRVGLAGGFKDTQYF. CDR3 DNA: TGTGCCAGCAGTTTTCGAGTAGGGCTAGCGGGAGGGTTTAAAGATACGCAGTATTTT.

The chain recombines TRBV7-9 with TRBJ2-1; perhaps TRBD1 as D (5 bases). This CDR3 is 15 amino acids long. V lost 1 base and J 2 bases, leaving 9 bases between the germline ends. Per the germline V gene, CDR1 is SEHNR and CDR2 is FQNEAQ (reference sequence). Written as DNA, the CDR3 is TGTGCCAGCAGCTTAGTAGGGGCGGCCTACAATGAGCAGTTCTTC. Its protein is CASSLVGAAYNEQFF. The variable domain in full, with the rest retrieved from reference TRBV7-9 and TRBJ2-1, is DTGVSQNPRHKITKRGQNVTFRCDPISEHNRLYWYRQTLGQGPEFLTYFQNEAQLEKSRLLSDRFSAERPKGSFSTLEIQRTEQGDSAMYLCASSLVGAAYNEQFFGPGTRLTVL.